The rows below give T cell receptor beta chains drawn from one sample of a study of CXCR3-negative and CXCR3-positive naive CD8 T cells. TCRdb reanalyzed the 5' RACE reads and collapses them to one entry per CDR3 protein, without DNA. In all, the sample yields around 8,400 distinct CDR3 sequences. Sequenced material: naive CXCR3- CD8+ T cells from blood. These receptors came from a human donor in good health. Some clones in this sample may be carry-over from other donors' samples. Each CDR3 is given with its conserved first and last residue. Part of the rows lack a size; the others show once, few, many or a class for expanded clones.

TRBV7-2	medium-sized	TRBJ2-3	CASSSGGLAGAQDTQYF
TRBV7-9	-	TRBJ2-1	CASSPPETGRYNEQFF
TRBV7-8	-	TRBJ2-3	CASSSNLAGKTDTQYF
TRBV6-6	-	TRBJ1-5	CASSYQGGSNQPQHF
TRBV29-1	medium-sized	TRBJ2-1	CSVDWVGSYNEQFF
TRBV5-1	-	TRBJ2-7	CASSLDVGDYEQYF
TRBV9	-	TRBJ1-1	CASSDLGDGVTEAFF
TRBV5-1	-	TRBJ2-1	CASSLVSSNEQFF
TRBV11-2	-	TRBJ1-3	CASSFMRDAAYSGNTIYF
TRBV6-4	-	TRBJ1-1	CARSDLAGGNTEAFF
TRBV11-2	-	TRBJ1-1	CASSLSRDRALEAFF
TRBV12-3/TRBV12-4	-	TRBJ2-1	CASSSADVAGIPYNEQFF
TRBV29-1	-	TRBJ1-4	CSVDTKGGNEKLFF
TRBV28	-	TRBJ2-3	CASSLGVEHSTDTQYF